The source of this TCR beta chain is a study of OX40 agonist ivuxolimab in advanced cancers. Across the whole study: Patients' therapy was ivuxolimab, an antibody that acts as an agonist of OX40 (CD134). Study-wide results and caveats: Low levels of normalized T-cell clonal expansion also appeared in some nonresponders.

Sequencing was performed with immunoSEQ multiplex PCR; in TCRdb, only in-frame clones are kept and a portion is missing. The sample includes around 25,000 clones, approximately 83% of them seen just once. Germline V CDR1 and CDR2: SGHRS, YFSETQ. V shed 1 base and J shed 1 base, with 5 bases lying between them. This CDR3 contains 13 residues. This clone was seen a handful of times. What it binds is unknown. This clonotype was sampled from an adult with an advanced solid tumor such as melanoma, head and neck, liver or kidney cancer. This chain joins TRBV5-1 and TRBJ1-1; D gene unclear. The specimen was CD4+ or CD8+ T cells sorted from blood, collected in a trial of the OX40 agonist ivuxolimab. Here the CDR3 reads CASSLQKNTEAFF. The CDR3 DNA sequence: TGCGCCAGCAGCTTGCAAAAGAACACTGAAGCTTTCTTT.